This T cell receptor (beta chain) was found in a study of neurological immune-mediated disorders. The time point denotes: longitudinal time-point 2. This clonotype was observed many times. What it binds is unknown. The V gene lost 6 bases and the J gene lost 4 bases, with 13 bases spanning the gap. CDR3 length: 13 residues. Germline CDR1 SGHRS, CDR2 YFSETQ. Each sequencing run yielded over 160 million TCR-beta sequences from 15-18 subjects. TCRdb reanalysed the 5' RACE reads using MiXCR and keeps one entry per CDR3 protein. The table lists tens of thousands of distinct CDR3 sequences, 5% to 6.5% of them singletons. Whole-study results and caveats: Phylogenetically, 18 of 34 multiple sclerosis patients' repertoires fell into one related-CDR3 cluster, a possible signature. The most TCR clonal expansion was seen in HTLV-1-associated myelopathy, and the least was seen in multiple sclerosis, which fell below healthy controls.

The sequencing input was PBMCs. The source of this sequence is a woman in her sixties or seventies with multiple sclerosis. V is TRBV5-1 and J is TRBJ2-5; maybe TRBD2 (5 bases). The CDR3 region is CASTWGRGETQYF. The CDR3 nucleotides are TGCGCCAGCACCTGGGGTCGGGGAGAGACCCAGTACTTC.